These 6 T cell receptor beta chains came from one sample sequenced in a study of CD8 T cells in Susac syndrome (dated by TCRdb to between 2017 and 2020). The method was the immunoSEQ multiplex PCR assay. RNA was extracted using the RNeasy kit, and about 0.5 to 1 microgram was reverse transcribed with random hexamers. The public reads were reprocessed in TCRdb via fastp at Q25 and MiXCR, keeping in-frame beta chains. Records with the same CDR3 protein are collapsed into one entry carrying the most frequent genes and DNA. The sample table contains about 140,000 distinct CDR3 sequences; only one count was recorded for approximately 95% of them. Jointly, the top ten make up about 0.11% of the sample. Sample: CD4+ T cells from PBMCs. The receptor source for this set is a human donor with multiple sclerosis.

This clonotype was found once. The rearrangement uses TRBV7-9 and TRBJ2-5; weak D call: TRBD2 (6 bases). V lost 11 bases, J lost 5 bases, and 18 bases lay in between. Germline V lookup: CDR1 SEHNR, CDR2 FQNEAQ (reference sequence). The CDR3 extends over 13 amino acids. Here the CDR3 DNA reads TGTGCCGGCGGAGGGGCTAGCACCGAGACCCAGTACTTC. It yields the protein CAGGGASTETQYF.

The V gene is TRBV6-5, the J gene TRBJ2-4, with a weak D call TRBD2 (5 bases). This CDR3 is built from 14 residues. Germline V gene sequence: CDR1 MNHEY, CDR2 SVGAGI. V lost 6 bases and J 0 bases, leaving 9 bases between the germline ends. CDR3 residues: CASSPSLAKNIQYF. The CDR3 DNA is TGTGCCAGCAGCCCTAGCCTAGCCAAAAACATTCAGTACTTC.

This chain connects TRBV9 to TRBJ1-3; D gene uncertain. V lost 0 bases to trimming and J lost 4 bases, with 8 bases between them. The CDR3 covers 14 residues. CDR1 SGDLS and CDR2 YYNGEE come from the germline V gene. The CDR3 DNA reads TGTGCCAGCAGCGTAGATCAAGGGGGAAACACCATATATTTT. Protein product: CASSVDQGGNTIYF.

The CDR3 nucleotides read TGCAGCGTTGAAAGGGACCTCTATGGCTACACCTTC. Translating gives CSVERDLYGYTF. The V gene is TRBV29-1, the J gene TRBJ1-2; maybe TRBD1 (5 bases). Germline assignment: CDR1 SQVTM and CDR2 ANQGSEA. The CDR3 loop spans 12 amino acids. V was cut by 2 bases and J by 4 bases, with 8 bases left in between.

The chain recombines TRBV5-6 with TRBJ2-7; weak D call: TRBD1 (6 bases). The V end lost 7 bases, the J end lost 3 bases, and 20 bases lay between the germline ends. Germline CDR1 and CDR2: SGHDT and YYEEEE. This CDR3 has 15 residues. The CDR3 here is CASDEQGSSNYEQYF. CDR3 in DNA: TGTGCCAGCGACGAACAGGGCTCATCCAACTACGAGCAGTACTTC.

In its sample, this clonotype was seen once. V gene TRBV5-1 combines with J gene TRBJ2-1; 11 nucleotides line up with TRBD2. Germline CDR1 and CDR2: SGHRS and YFSETQ. This CDR3 comprises 16 residues. V dropped 4 bases and J dropped 7; count of bases not matched to a gene: 10. The CDR3 sequence: CASSLTVAGGSNEQFF. CDR3 in DNA: TGCGCCAGCAGCCTCACCGTAGCGGGGGGGTCGAATGAGCAGTTCTTC.